This TCR beta chain was observed in a study of radiation and T cells in renal cell carcinoma. Across the study: Nephrectomy followed 15 Gy stereotactic body radiation by 4 weeks.

This clone appeared a single time. Antigen specificity is unknown. Whole-study results and caveats: From baseline, blood top tumor clonotypes peaked at 2 weeks post-radiation. Baseline intratumoral clonotype presence is unknown without pretreatment biopsies.

This CDR3 spans 20 amino acids. The V gene end was trimmed by 2 bases and the J gene end by 6 bases; junction bases not matched to a gene: 20. Per the germline V gene, CDR1 is SGHVS and CDR2 is FQNEAQ. Time point noted: blood 2 weeks post-SBRT. Sample treatment: 15 Gy SBRT to primary tumor, nephrectomy 4 weeks later. Clear cell pathology was present in this patient's renal cell carcinoma. Clones were sequenced by immunoSEQ multiplex PCR, and TCRdb holds only the in-frame ones, with some missing. The data hold around 75,000 clones, with over 80% observed a single time. This TCR came from a man between 60 and 70 years old with renal cell carcinoma. Sample: blood, taken from a patient whose treatment included radiotherapy and nephrectomy. The genes are TRBV7-8 and TRBJ2-2, with 8 bases identical to TRBD2. As DNA, the CDR3 is TGTGCCAGCAGCTTATATCGGGAGGGCCCACGAGGGCACAAAGCCGGGGAGCTGTTTTTT. The encoded protein is CASSLYREGPRGHKAGELFF.